This T cell receptor beta chain was sequenced for a study of vaccination and CD4 T cells after COVID-19. This clonotype was detected a few times. Its specificity is not known. Treatment given: approximately nine-day PBMC culture with coronavirus spike peptide pools or control peptides (ViraFEST assay). It was before the COVID-19 pandemic (2011-2018) that the unexposed donor's CD4+ T cells were collected. Sequenced with the Oncomine TCR Beta short-read assay was DNA taken from cultured CD4+ T cells. In this case, cultured CD4+ T cells provided the extracted genomic DNA. A single record per CDR3 protein comes from TCRdb applying MiXCR to the PCR reads. Among around 8,000 distinct CDR3 sequences listed, 32% were seen once. Per germline, CDR1 DFQATT and CDR2 SNEGSKA (reference sequence). Trimming took 2 bases from V and 4 from J, leaving 10 bases between them. The CDR3 extends over 13 amino acids.

This clonotype was obtained from a human donor in good health. Sequences were obtained from CD4+ T cells from blood, cultured in vitro. V usage is TRBV20-1 and J usage is TRBJ2-3; D call uncertain. The CDR3: CSARRVVPDTQYF. DNA for the CDR3: TGCAGTGCTAGAAGGGTAGTACCAGATACGCAGTATTTT.